This entry concerns a single T cell receptor (beta chain). Its target is unknown. These data belong to a study of cytomegalovirus exposure and HLA in healthy donors. Points from the study as a whole: Later analysis showed most CMV-associated TCR beta chains appearing HLA-restricted. Excluded were some V segments that proved indistinguishable, including TRBV6-2 and TRBV6-3. Association of a missense DCLRE1C variant with TCR beta V- and J-gene trimming was reported in a later analysis.

The germline gives CDR1 SQVTM, CDR2 ANQGSEA. V lost 3 bases, J lost 8 bases, and 12 bases stayed unmatched. This CDR3 comprises 16 residues. PCR employed 60 Vbeta and 13 Jbeta primers. The repertoire was sequenced with immunoSEQ multiplex PCR; TCRdb's copy has only in-frame clones and lacks some. The sample has a few hundred thousand clones; approximately 84% are singletons. The specimen sequenced was PBMCs. V is TRBV29-1 and J is TRBJ2-1; 11 nucleotides match TRBD2. The TCR was taken from a woman in her 40s in good health and CMV-seronegative. As DNA, the CDR3 is TGCAGCGTTGAGAGGCCTAGCGGGGGGCTCCCAGATGAGCAGTTCTTC. As protein: CSVERPSGGLPDEQFF.